This TCR beta chain derives from a study of shared clonotypes between healthy human individuals. About the research overall: Those who served as donors were two women and three men between the ages of 18 and 49.

The study drew its donors from healthy HIV-negative adults without recent acute infections or vaccinations. With 0 bases clipped from V and 5 bases from J, the junction kept 5 bases outside the gene matches. CDR1 and CDR2 (germline): SGDLS, YYNGEE. This CDR3 is built from 15 residues. Sequencing was performed with immunoSEQ multiplex PCR; in TCRdb, only in-frame clones are kept and a portion is missing. The repertoire holds some 470,000 clones, with about 79% as singletons. The rearrangement links TRBV9 to TRBJ2-4; TRBD1 matches at 7 bases. Sequencing input: PBMCs. The TCR sequence derives from a woman aged 35 to 49 in good health. Some clones in this sample may be carry-over from other donors' samples. CDR3 in amino acids: CASSVAQTGENIQYF. The CDR3 DNA sequence: TGTGCCAGCAGCGTAGCCCAAACAGGGGAAAACATTCAGTACTTC.